The rows below give T cell receptor beta chains drawn from one sample of a study of T-cell reconstitution after alpha-beta-depleted transplantation in children. MiXCR, run by TCRdb on the PCR reads, gives a single entry per CDR3 protein. Found here are fewer than 550,000 distinct CDR3 sequences, 15% to 20% of them singletons; the top ten hold 29%. The sample here was PBMCs, mostly from graft donor cells, taken 360 days after TCRalphabeta/CD19-depleted stem cell transplant. All receptors derive from a boy under two years old who had a stem cell transplant for Wiskott-Aldrich syndrome, so the T cells may come from the graft donor. Each CDR3 is given without its conserved first and last residue. D genes are given only for firm matches. Clone size is given for some rows only: seen once, a few or many times, or a class if the clone is expanded.

d_call: NA; v_call: TRBV4-1; clone_size: NA; j_call: TRBJ2-7; cdr3_aa: ASSQELRAYEQY
d_call: NA; v_call: TRBV12-3/TRBV12-4; clone_size: NA; j_call: TRBJ2-5; cdr3_aa: ASSQWASQETQY
d_call: TRBD2; v_call: TRBV11-2; clone_size: NA; j_call: TRBJ2-1; cdr3_aa: ASSSWTSGGAPGNEQF
d_call: TRBD2; v_call: TRBV6-5; clone_size: NA; j_call: TRBJ2-2; cdr3_aa: ASSYSAGVPPGELF
d_call: NA; v_call: TRBV20-1; clone_size: NA; j_call: TRBJ2-7; cdr3_aa: SATKMSDEQY
d_call: NA; v_call: TRBV24-1; clone_size: few; j_call: TRBJ2-1; cdr3_aa: ATSNTAYNEQF
d_call: NA; v_call: TRBV6-1; clone_size: few; j_call: TRBJ1-5; cdr3_aa: ASSDRRGGNQPQH
d_call: TRBD2; v_call: TRBV20-1; clone_size: NA; j_call: TRBJ2-5; cdr3_aa: SARAGRVWRETQY
d_call: NA; v_call: TRBV28; clone_size: NA; j_call: TRBJ2-1; cdr3_aa: ASSSSALGSTNEQF
d_call: TRBD2; v_call: TRBV10-3; clone_size: few; j_call: TRBJ2-6; cdr3_aa: AISDKRGESGANVLT
d_call: NA; v_call: TRBV20-1; clone_size: NA; j_call: TRBJ2-7; cdr3_aa: SATQGRNEQY
d_call: NA; v_call: TRBV7-2; clone_size: few; j_call: TRBJ2-1; cdr3_aa: ASSLVLGQGQF
d_call: NA; v_call: TRBV5-1; clone_size: NA; j_call: TRBJ2-7; cdr3_aa: ASKWDHSYEQY
d_call: NA; v_call: TRBV24-1; clone_size: few; j_call: TRBJ2-2; cdr3_aa: ATSYPGTGELF
d_call: NA; v_call: TRBV5-1; clone_size: NA; j_call: TRBJ2-2; cdr3_aa: ASRDQNTGELF
d_call: TRBD2; v_call: TRBV12-3/TRBV12-4; clone_size: few; j_call: TRBJ2-5; cdr3_aa: ASSTRLAARRETQY
d_call: TRBD2; v_call: TRBV2; clone_size: NA; j_call: TRBJ2-1; cdr3_aa: ASSFLLAGVSEQF
d_call: NA; v_call: TRBV6-5; clone_size: few; j_call: TRBJ2-5; cdr3_aa: ASSYLSAGRETQY
d_call: TRBD2; v_call: TRBV24-1; clone_size: many; j_call: TRBJ2-1; cdr3_aa: ATSLAGGRDEQF
d_call: NA; v_call: TRBV4-1; clone_size: NA; j_call: TRBJ2-1; cdr3_aa: ASSQPTGFRYNEHF
d_call: NA; v_call: TRBV12-5; clone_size: few; j_call: TRBJ2-2; cdr3_aa: ASGLIQGSNTGELF
d_call: TRBD2; v_call: TRBV7-2; clone_size: NA; j_call: TRBJ2-3; cdr3_aa: ASSLAGLAGFTDTQY
d_call: NA; v_call: TRBV20-1; clone_size: NA; j_call: TRBJ2-7; cdr3_aa: SAPRGGGYSYEQY
d_call: NA; v_call: TRBV6-6; clone_size: NA; j_call: TRBJ2-7; cdr3_aa: ASSYSGVSEQY
d_call: TRBD1; v_call: TRBV12-3/TRBV12-4; clone_size: many; j_call: TRBJ2-4; cdr3_aa: ASSPDRGNIQY
d_call: NA; v_call: TRBV24-1; clone_size: NA; j_call: TRBJ2-1; cdr3_aa: ATSEPTGSYNEQF
d_call: NA; v_call: TRBV11-3; clone_size: few; j_call: TRBJ2-1; cdr3_aa: ASTMRTNEQF
d_call: TRBD1; v_call: TRBV10-3; clone_size: NA; j_call: TRBJ2-7; cdr3_aa: ATTRTGEAYEQY
d_call: NA; v_call: TRBV5-1; clone_size: NA; j_call: TRBJ2-1; cdr3_aa: ASSSREVQYEQF
d_call: TRBD2; v_call: TRBV10-3; clone_size: NA; j_call: TRBJ2-7; cdr3_aa: AISPSGLGRSYEQY
d_call: NA; v_call: TRBV6-1; clone_size: few; j_call: TRBJ2-7; cdr3_aa: ASRRGTQGSYEQY
d_call: NA; v_call: TRBV7-9; clone_size: few; j_call: TRBJ2-1; cdr3_aa: ASSLVGRGSYNEQF
d_call: TRBD1; v_call: TRBV2; clone_size: few; j_call: TRBJ2-7; cdr3_aa: ASSKETGSTYEQY
d_call: TRBD1; v_call: TRBV29-1; clone_size: many; j_call: TRBJ2-3; cdr3_aa: SVESAGGGGDTQY
d_call: NA; v_call: TRBV10-3; clone_size: NA; j_call: TRBJ2-6; cdr3_aa: AISESRGRGPSFGANVLT
d_call: NA; v_call: TRBV5-1; clone_size: many; j_call: TRBJ2-1; cdr3_aa: ASSLTGSSYNEQF
d_call: NA; v_call: TRBV11-3; clone_size: NA; j_call: TRBJ2-3; cdr3_aa: ASSYGTASTDTQY
d_call: NA; v_call: TRBV6-5; clone_size: few; j_call: TRBJ1-4; cdr3_aa: ASSFIQGSGTNEKPF
d_call: TRBD2; v_call: TRBV7-2; clone_size: NA; j_call: TRBJ2-3; cdr3_aa: ASSPMTGGGYTQY
d_call: TRBD1; v_call: TRBV18; clone_size: NA; j_call: TRBJ2-2; cdr3_aa: ASSPDRYTGELF
d_call: TRBD2; v_call: TRBV5-1; clone_size: few; j_call: TRBJ2-7; cdr3_aa: ASSPRGRGFFYEQY
d_call: TRBD2; v_call: TRBV11-3; clone_size: NA; j_call: TRBJ2-3; cdr3_aa: ASTLSGGRTDTQY
d_call: TRBD2; v_call: TRBV25-1; clone_size: NA; j_call: TRBJ2-2; cdr3_aa: ASSEGVTSGGPSTGELF
d_call: NA; v_call: TRBV12-3/TRBV12-4; clone_size: few; j_call: TRBJ2-4; cdr3_aa: ASSLRQDTDIQY
d_call: TRBD1; v_call: TRBV4-1; clone_size: few; j_call: TRBJ2-7; cdr3_aa: ASSQDPGQGYEQY
d_call: TRBD2; v_call: TRBV4-3; clone_size: NA; j_call: TRBJ2-2; cdr3_aa: ASSQVGGGRAANTGELF